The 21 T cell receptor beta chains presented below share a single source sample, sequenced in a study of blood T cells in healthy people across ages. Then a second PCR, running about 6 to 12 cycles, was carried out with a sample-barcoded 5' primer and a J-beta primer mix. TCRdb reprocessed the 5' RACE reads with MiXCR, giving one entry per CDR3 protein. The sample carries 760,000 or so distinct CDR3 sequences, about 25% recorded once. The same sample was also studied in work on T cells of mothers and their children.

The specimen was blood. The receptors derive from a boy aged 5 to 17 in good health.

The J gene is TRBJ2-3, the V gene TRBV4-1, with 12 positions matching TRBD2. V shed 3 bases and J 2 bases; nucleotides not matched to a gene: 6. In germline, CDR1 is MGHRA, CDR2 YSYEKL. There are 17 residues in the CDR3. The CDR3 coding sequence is TGCGCCAGCAGCCATGAAACTAGCGGGAGGACCACAGATACGCAGTATTTT. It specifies CASSHETSGRTTDTQYF.

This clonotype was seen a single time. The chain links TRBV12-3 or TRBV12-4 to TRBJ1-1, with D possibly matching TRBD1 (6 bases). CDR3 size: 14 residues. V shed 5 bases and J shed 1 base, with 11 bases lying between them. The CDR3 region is CASSKTQGNTEAFF. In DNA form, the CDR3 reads TGTGCCAGCAGTAAAACACAGGGGAACACTGAAGCTTTCTTT.

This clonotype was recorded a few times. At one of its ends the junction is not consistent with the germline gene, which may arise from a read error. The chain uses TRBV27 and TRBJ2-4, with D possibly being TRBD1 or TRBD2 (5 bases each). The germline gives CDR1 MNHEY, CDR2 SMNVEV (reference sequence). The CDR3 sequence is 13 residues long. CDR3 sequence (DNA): TGTGCCAGCGACAGCCTAGCCAAAAACACTCAGTACTTC. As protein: CASDSLAKNTQYF.

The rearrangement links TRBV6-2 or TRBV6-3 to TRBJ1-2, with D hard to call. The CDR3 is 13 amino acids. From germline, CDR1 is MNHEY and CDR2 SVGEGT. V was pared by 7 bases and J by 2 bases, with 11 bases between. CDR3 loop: CASKPTGNYGYTF. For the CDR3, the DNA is TGTGCCAGCAAGCCGACGGGGAACTATGGCTACACCTTC.

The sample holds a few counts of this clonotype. Here the CDR3 reads CASSPFPGQSNQPQHF. CDR3 sequence (DNA): TGTGCCAGCAGCCCCTTTCCGGGACAATCAAATCAGCCCCAGCATTTT. This chain links TRBV27 with TRBJ1-5; maybe TRBD1 (6 bases). Germline V lookup: CDR1 MNHEY, CDR2 SMNVEV (reference sequence). The CDR3 length is 16 residues. With 6 bases removed from V and 4 bases from J, the gap between germline ends came to 19 bases.

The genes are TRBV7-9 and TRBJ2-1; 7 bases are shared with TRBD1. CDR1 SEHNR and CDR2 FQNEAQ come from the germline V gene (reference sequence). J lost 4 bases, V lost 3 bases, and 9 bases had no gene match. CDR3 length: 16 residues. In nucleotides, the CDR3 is TGTGCCAGCAGCTTTTCCGACAGGGTGGGGTACAATGAGCAGTTCTTC. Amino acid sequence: CASSFSDRVGYNEQFF.

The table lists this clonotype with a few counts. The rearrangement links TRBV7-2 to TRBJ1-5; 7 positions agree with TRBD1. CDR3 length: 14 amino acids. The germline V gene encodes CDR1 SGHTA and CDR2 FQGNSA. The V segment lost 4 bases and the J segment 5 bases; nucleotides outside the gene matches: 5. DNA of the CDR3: TGTGCCAGCAGCTCGCAACAGGGGTATCAGCCCCAGCATTTT. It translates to CASSSQQGYQPQHF.

CDR3 DNA sequence: TGTGCCAGCAGCACCAGGGGTTTTAATGAAAAACTGTTTTTT. Translation gives CASSTRGFNEKLFF. This rearrangement joins TRBV7-2 to TRBJ1-4; TRBD1 is a possible D gene (6 bases). Germline V gives CDR1 SGHTA, CDR2 FQGNSA. This CDR3 comprises 14 residues. V gave up 5 bases and J gave up 4 bases, with 11 bases separating them.

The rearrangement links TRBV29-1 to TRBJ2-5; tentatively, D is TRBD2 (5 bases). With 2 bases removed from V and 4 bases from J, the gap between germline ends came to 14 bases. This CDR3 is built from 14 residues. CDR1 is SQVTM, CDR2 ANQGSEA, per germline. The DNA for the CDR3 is TGCAGCGTTGAACGGAAGTTGAGCGGAGAGACCCAGTACTTC. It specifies CSVERKLSGETQYF.

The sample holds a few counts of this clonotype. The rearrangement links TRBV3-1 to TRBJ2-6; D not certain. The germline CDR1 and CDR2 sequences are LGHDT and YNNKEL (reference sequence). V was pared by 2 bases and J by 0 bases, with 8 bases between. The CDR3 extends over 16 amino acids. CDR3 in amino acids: CASSQILPSGANVLTF. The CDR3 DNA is TGTGCCAGCAGCCAAATACTGCCCTCTGGGGCCAACGTCCTGACTTTC. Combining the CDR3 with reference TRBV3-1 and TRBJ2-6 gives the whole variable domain DTAVSQTPKYLVTQMGNDKSIKCEQNLGHDTMYWYKQDSKKFLKIMFSYNNKELIINETVPNRFSPKSPDKAHLNLHINSLELGDSAVYFCASSQILPSGANVLTFGAGSRLTVL.

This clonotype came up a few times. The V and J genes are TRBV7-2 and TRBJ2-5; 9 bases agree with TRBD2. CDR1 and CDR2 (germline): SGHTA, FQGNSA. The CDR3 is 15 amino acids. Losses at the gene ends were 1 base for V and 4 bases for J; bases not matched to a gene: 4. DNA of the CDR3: TGTGCCAGCAGCTTAGATAGCGGGAGTGGAGAGACCCAGTACTTC. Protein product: CASSLDSGSGETQYF.

DNA of the CDR3: TGCGCCAGCAGCTTTGCGTCCAGGGGCGAGACCCAGTACTTC. It specifies CASSFASRGETQYF. The rearrangement links TRBV5-1 to TRBJ2-5; D may be TRBD1 (6 bases). The CDR3 has 14 amino acids. Germline V lookup: CDR1 SGHRS, CDR2 YFSETQ. Trimming cost V 2 bases and J 5 bases, with 13 bases left between them.

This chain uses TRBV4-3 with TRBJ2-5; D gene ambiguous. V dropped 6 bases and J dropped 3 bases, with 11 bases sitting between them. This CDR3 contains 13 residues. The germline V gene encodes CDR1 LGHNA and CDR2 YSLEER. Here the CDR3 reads CASSQNREETQYF. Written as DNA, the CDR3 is TGCGCCAGCAGTCAGAACCGGGAAGAGACCCAGTACTTC.

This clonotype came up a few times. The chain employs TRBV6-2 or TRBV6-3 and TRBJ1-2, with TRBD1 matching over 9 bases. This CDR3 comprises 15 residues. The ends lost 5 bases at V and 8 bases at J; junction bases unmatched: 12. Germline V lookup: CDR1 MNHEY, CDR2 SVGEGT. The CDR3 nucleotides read TGTGCCAGCAGTCGCCGAGGGACAGGGTATGAAGGCTACACCTTC. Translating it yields CASSRRGTGYEGYTF.

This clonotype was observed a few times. The CDR3 sequence: CASGLVPQAANTEAFF. In nucleotides, the CDR3 is TGTGCTAGTGGTTTGGTACCCCAGGCAGCCAACACTGAAGCTTTCTTT. V gene TRBV12-5 combines with J gene TRBJ1-1; no clear D. V was cut by 0 bases and J by 2 bases, with 13 bases left in between. This CDR3 is 16 amino acids long. Germline CDR1 and CDR2: LGHNT and FRNRAP.

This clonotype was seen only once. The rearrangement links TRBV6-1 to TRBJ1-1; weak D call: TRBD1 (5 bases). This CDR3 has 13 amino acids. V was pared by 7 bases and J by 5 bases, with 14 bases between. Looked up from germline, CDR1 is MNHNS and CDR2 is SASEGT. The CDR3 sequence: CASTLEGITEAFF. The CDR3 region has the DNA TGTGCCAGCACTCTGGAGGGGATTACTGAAGCTTTCTTT.

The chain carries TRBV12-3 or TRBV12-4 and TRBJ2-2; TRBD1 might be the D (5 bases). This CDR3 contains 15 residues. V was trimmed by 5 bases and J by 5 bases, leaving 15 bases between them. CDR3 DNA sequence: TGTGCCAGCAGTCTCCCGACAGATAAGACCGGGGAGCTGTTTTTT. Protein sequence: CASSLPTDKTGELFF.

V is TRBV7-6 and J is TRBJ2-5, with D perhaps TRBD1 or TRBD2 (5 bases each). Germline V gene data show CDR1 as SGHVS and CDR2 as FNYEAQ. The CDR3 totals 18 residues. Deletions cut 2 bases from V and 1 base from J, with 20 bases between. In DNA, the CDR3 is TGTGCCAGCAGCTTAAGAGTCAAGGGGAGTGGGACCCAAGAGACCCAGTACTTC. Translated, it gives CASSLRVKGSGTQETQYF.

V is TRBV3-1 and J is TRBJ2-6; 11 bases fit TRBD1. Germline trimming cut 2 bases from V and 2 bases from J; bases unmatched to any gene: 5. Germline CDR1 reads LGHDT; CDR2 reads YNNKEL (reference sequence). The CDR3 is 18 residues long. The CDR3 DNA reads TGTGCCAGCAGCCAAAATCCGGGACAGGGGGCTGGGGCCAACGTCCTGACTTTC. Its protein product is CASSQNPGQGAGANVLTF.

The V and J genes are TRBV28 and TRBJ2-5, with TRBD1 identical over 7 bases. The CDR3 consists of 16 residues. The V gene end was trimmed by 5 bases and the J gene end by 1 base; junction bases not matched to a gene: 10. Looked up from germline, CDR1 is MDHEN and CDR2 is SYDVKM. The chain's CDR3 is CASSLHAGTVQETQYF. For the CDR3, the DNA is TGTGCCAGCAGTCTACATGCCGGGACAGTCCAAGAGACCCAGTACTTC.

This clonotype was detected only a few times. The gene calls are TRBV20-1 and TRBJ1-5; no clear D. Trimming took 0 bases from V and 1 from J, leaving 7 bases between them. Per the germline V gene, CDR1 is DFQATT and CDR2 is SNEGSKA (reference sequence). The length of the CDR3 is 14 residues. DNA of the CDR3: TGCAGTGCTAGAGATAGGACCAGCAATCAGCCCCAGCATTTT. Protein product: CSARDRTSNQPQHF.